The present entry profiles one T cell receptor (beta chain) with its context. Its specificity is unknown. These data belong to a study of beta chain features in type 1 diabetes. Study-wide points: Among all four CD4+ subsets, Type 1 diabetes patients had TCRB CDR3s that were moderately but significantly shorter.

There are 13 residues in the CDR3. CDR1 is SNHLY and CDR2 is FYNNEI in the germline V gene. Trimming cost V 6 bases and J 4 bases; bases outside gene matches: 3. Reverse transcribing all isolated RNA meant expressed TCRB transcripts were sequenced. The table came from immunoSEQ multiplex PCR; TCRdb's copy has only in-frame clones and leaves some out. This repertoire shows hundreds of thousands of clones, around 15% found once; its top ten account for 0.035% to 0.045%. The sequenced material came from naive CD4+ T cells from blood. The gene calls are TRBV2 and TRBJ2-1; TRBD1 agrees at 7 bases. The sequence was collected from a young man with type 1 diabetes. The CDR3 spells CASRRQGYNEQFF. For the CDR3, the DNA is TGTGCCAGCAGACGACAGGGATACAATGAGCAGTTCTTC.